This entry lists 25 T cell receptor beta chains sequenced from one sample in a study of T cells in Graves' hyperthyroidism and ophthalmopathy. Amplified TCR beta CDR3 regions came from RNA transcripts. In the first-round RT-PCR of the TCR CDR3, the HTBI primer set was used. TCRdb passed the multiplex PCR reads through MiXCR, listing each CDR3 protein once. The data contain around 720,000 distinct CDR3 sequences, approximately 40% of them singletons. Specimen: blood. The receptor set was obtained from a woman in her 40s with Graves' hyperthyroidism.

The chain joins TRBV19 to TRBJ2-1; TRBD1 agrees at 9 bases. Germline V gives CDR1 LNHDA, CDR2 SQIVND (reference sequence). The CDR3 has 14 amino acids. V was clipped by 1 base and J by 6 bases; unmatched bases: 1. CDR3 DNA sequence: TGTGCCAGTAGTATAGGGGACAGGGTCAATGAGCAGTTCTTC. It translates to CASSIGDRVNEQFF.

This clonotype occurred a few times. The CDR3 spells CASSFHAGGRNEQYF. For the CDR3, the DNA is TGTGCCAGCAGCTTTCATGCGGGAGGGAGAAACGAGCAGTACTTC. The chain is built from TRBV13 and TRBJ2-7, with 9 positions matching TRBD2. In germline, CDR1 is PRHDT, CDR2 FYEKMQ (reference sequence). This CDR3 contains 15 residues. Trimming removed 3 bases from V and 5 bases from J; junction bases left unmatched: 8.

This clonotype was seen at least ten times. The chain combines TRBV10-2 with TRBJ2-2; a possible D gene is TRBD1 (5 bases). Germline assignment: CDR1 WSHSY and CDR2 SAAADI. V was cut by 2 bases and J by 6 bases, with 13 bases left in between. This CDR3 contains 15 residues. CDR3 DNA: TGCGCCAGCAGTGAGACTCAGGGTGTGGCCGGGGAGCTGTTTTTT. Residues: CASSETQGVAGELFF.

The chain employs TRBV2 and TRBJ2-7; D gene uncertain. This CDR3 has 11 residues. V shed 8 bases and J shed 7 bases, with 12 bases lying between them. Germline lookup yields CDR1 SNHLY and CDR2 FYNNEI. The CDR3 DNA is TGTGCCAGCTGGGATATAGATGAGCAGTACTTC. This sequence encodes CASWDIDEQYF.

With respect to this clonotype: Germline is not matched at one junction end, which may reflect a read error. The chain uses TRBV7-2 and TRBJ1-5; D gene unclear. Germline-derived CDR1 and CDR2 are SGHTA and FQGNSA. CDR3 size: 14 residues. The CDR3 bases are TGTGCCGGCAGCTTAATCTGGGAACATCAGCCCCAGCATTTT. The encoded protein is CAGSLIWEHQPQHF.

This clonotype showed up many times. This sequence joins TRBV10-3 and TRBJ1-4, with D hard to call. Trimming left V 3 bases short and J 0 bases short, with 8 bases between. Germline V CDR1 and CDR2: ENHRY, SYGVKD. The length of the CDR3 is 15 residues. In DNA, the CDR3 is TGTGCCATCAGTGATGAGATTGCAACTAATGAAAAACTGTTTTTT. Protein product: CAISDEIATNEKLFF.

This clonotype has a count of ten or more. The genes are TRBV20-1 and TRBJ1-1; 7 nucleotides match TRBD1. Germline trimming cut 6 bases from V and 1 base from J; bases unmatched to any gene: 5. The CDR3 extends over 13 amino acids. Germline V lookup: CDR1 DFQATT, CDR2 SNEGSKA (reference sequence). CDR3 bases: TGCAGTGCAAACGGACAGGCGAACACTGAAGCTTTCTTT. This translates into CSANGQANTEAFF.

This clonotype was detected many times. The chain employs TRBV7-9 and TRBJ1-1; D is unresolved. V was clipped by 1 base and J by 3 bases, with 3 bases between them. CDR1 and CDR2 (germline): SEHNR, FQNEAQ (reference sequence). The CDR3 consists of 12 residues. The CDR3 DNA is TGTGCCAGCAGCTTAGTTCACACTGAAGCTTTCTTT. Amino acid sequence: CASSLVHTEAFF. Combining the CDR3 with reference TRBV7-9 and TRBJ1-1 gives the whole variable domain DTGVSQNPRHKITKRGQNVTFRCDPISEHNRLYWYRQTLGQGPEFLTYFQNEAQLEKSRLLSDRFSAERPKGSFSTLEIQRTEQGDSAMYLCASSLVHTEAFFGQGTRLTVV.

The rearrangement links TRBV7-2 to TRBJ2-7; TRBD1 or TRBD2 may be the D gene (5 bases each). The CDR3 totals 14 residues. CDR1 SGHTA and CDR2 FQGNSA come from the germline V gene. The germline V and J ends were trimmed by 6 bases and 6 bases, with 18 bases remaining between them. The chain's CDR3 is CASSFRDVLGEQYF. In nucleotides, the CDR3 is TGTGCCAGCAGTTTCCGGGACGTGTTGGGCGAGCAGTACTTC. The whole variable domain, remainder taken from reference TRBV7-2 and TRBJ2-7, is GAGVSQSPSNKVTEKGKDVELRCDPISGHTALYWYRQSLGQGLEFLIYFQGNSAPDKSGLPSDRFSAERTGGSVSTLTIQRTQQEDSAVYLCASSFRDVLGEQYFGPGTRLTVT.

Details on this clonotype: A much larger clone lies a single base off, so this may be a read error. This sequence joins TRBV14 and TRBJ1-6, with a possible D match to TRBD1 (6 bases). Trimming cost V 0 bases and J 9 bases, with 12 bases left between them. Germline loops: CDR1 SGHDN, CDR2 FVKESK. This CDR3 is 15 amino acids long. The CDR3 DNA follows: TGTGCCAGCAGCCAAGATCCGGGGGCGGGTTCACCCCTCCACTTT. Translating it yields CASSQDPGAGSPLHF.

V is TRBV7-2 and J is TRBJ1-6; unclear D gene. V lost 1 base and J 15 bases, leaving 10 bases between the germline ends. The CDR3 consists of 12 residues. Per germline, CDR1 SGHTA and CDR2 FQGNSA. As DNA, the CDR3 is TGTGCCAGCAGCTTAGGAACTGGGGACCTCCACTTT. Amino acid sequence: CASSLGTGDLHF.

This rearrangement joins TRBV2 to TRBJ2-3; D possibly uses TRBD1 or TRBD2 (5 bases each). Trimming shortened V by 1 base and J by 1 base, and 9 bases separated the two germline ends. Germline V gene data show CDR1 as SNHLY and CDR2 as FYNNEI. The CDR3 contains 15 residues. This CDR3 is CASSEGQGGTDTQYF. CDR3 bases: TGTGCCAGCAGTGAAGGGCAGGGAGGCACAGATACGCAGTATTTT.

This chain uses TRBV6-5 with TRBJ1-1, with 7 positions matching TRBD1. V shed 2 bases and J 1 base; nucleotides not matched to a gene: 4. The CDR3 is 15 amino acids. Germline loops: CDR1 MNHEY, CDR2 SVGAGI. Written as DNA, the CDR3 is TGTGCCAGCAGTTACGGCACAGGGGCGAACACTGAAGCTTTCTTT. This gives the protein CASSYGTGANTEAFF.

In this sample, this clonotype turned up many times. V gene TRBV12-3 or TRBV12-4 combines with J gene TRBJ1-2, with a weak D call TRBD1 (5 bases). V was pared by 3 bases and J by 4 bases, with 12 bases between. The CDR3 runs to 14 residues. The CDR3, as DNA: TGTGCCAGCAGTTTTTTACGGGGACTCTATGGCTACACCTTC. This sequence encodes CASSFLRGLYGYTF.

The CDR3 spells CASSFGSGRPEAFF. The CDR3 DNA follows: TGTGCCAGCAGTTTTGGGTCCGGACGACCTGAAGCTTTCTTT. The rearrangement joins TRBV12-3 or TRBV12-4 to TRBJ1-1; D unresolved. V was trimmed by 3 bases and J by 6 bases, leaving 14 bases between them. The CDR3 totals 14 residues.

The rearrangement joins TRBV6-6 to TRBJ2-7, with D perhaps TRBD1 (5 bases). Germline loops: CDR1 MNHNY, CDR2 SVGAGI (reference sequence). Trimming stripped 5 bases from V and 0 bases from J, with 17 bases between. The CDR3 extends over 16 amino acids. The CDR3 here is CASSDDYRSRSYEQYF. The CDR3 region has the DNA TGTGCCAGCAGTGACGATTACAGGAGCCGCTCCTACGAGCAGTACTTC.

There are a few counts of this clonotype. The chain couples TRBV24-1 to TRBJ1-2; D not certain. CDR3 length: 13 amino acids. CDR1 and CDR2 (germline): KGHDR, SFDVKD. The ends were cut back, 3 bases at V and 7 bases at J, with 11 bases in the middle. CDR3 DNA: TGTGCCACCAGTGATGATAGGGTAGGTGGCTACACCTTC. Translated, it gives CATSDDRVGGYTF.

This clonotype has more than one count but fewer than ten. The chain uses TRBV24-1 and TRBJ1-2; D remains ambiguous. This CDR3 has 12 amino acids. CDR1 and CDR2 from the germline V gene are KGHDR and SFDVKD. The V and J ends lost 4 bases and 4 bases respectively, with 6 bases between them. The CDR3 region is CATSDGIYGYTF. The CDR3, as DNA: TGTGCCACCAGTGACGGGATCTATGGCTACACCTTC.

The chain links TRBV2 to TRBJ2-2; tentative D call: TRBD1 (7 bases). This CDR3 is 15 amino acids long. Trimming shortened V by 7 bases and J by 2 bases, and 14 bases separated the two germline ends. In germline, CDR1 is SNHLY, CDR2 FYNNEI. CDR3: CASTGTAGNTGELFF. CDR3 nucleotide sequence: TGTGCCAGCACTGGGACAGCGGGTAACACCGGGGAGCTGTTTTTT.

This clonotype has a handful of counts. V is TRBV13 and J is TRBJ2-7, with D possibly matching TRBD2 (7 bases). Germline V gives CDR1 PRHDT, CDR2 FYEKMQ (reference sequence). V lost 5 bases and J lost 1, with 15 bases in between. The CDR3 has 15 amino acids. The CDR3 loop is CASSLEGRGSYEQYF. The CDR3, as DNA: TGTGCCAGCAGCCTCGAAGGGAGGGGGTCCTACGAGCAGTACTTC.

J is TRBJ2-5 and V is TRBV4-1; 8 bases map to TRBD2. The germline V gene encodes CDR1 MGHRA and CDR2 YSYEKL. With 3 bases clipped from V and 3 bases from J, the junction kept 18 bases outside the gene matches. This CDR3 is 19 amino acids long. The CDR3 loop reads CASSQRLGASGQREETQYF. The CDR3 nucleotides are TGCGCCAGCAGCCAGCGCCTGGGGGCTAGCGGGCAGAGGGAAGAGACCCAGTACTTC.

This chain uses TRBV9 with TRBJ2-5; 9 bases are shared with TRBD1. This CDR3 has 15 amino acids. Germline V gives CDR1 SGDLS, CDR2 YYNGEE. V was pared by 6 bases and J by 5 bases, with 11 bases of the junction left unmatched. CDR3 coding DNA: TGTGCCAGCACCGGACAGGGGACCGGTCGGGAGACCCAGTACTTC. This gives the protein CASTGQGTGRETQYF.

The rearrangement joins TRBV10-3 to TRBJ1-1; 8 positions agree with TRBD1. The J segment lost 1 base and the V segment lost 6 bases, leaving 16 bases of the junction unmatched. The CDR3 spans 18 residues. Germline V lookup: CDR1 ENHRY, CDR2 SYGVKD. CDR3 nucleotides: TGTGCCATCAGCCCGACAGGGGCCGAGCAGGGGGGGAACACTGAAGCTTTCTTT. Residues: CAISPTGAEQGGNTEAFF.

On this clonotype: A far larger clone is one base from this, pointing to a likely read error. The V call is TRBV12-3 or TRBV12-4, the J call TRBJ1-4; 7 nucleotides agree with TRBD1. CDR3 length: 15 residues. Here the CDR3 DNA reads TGTGCCAGCAGTCTTACAGGGGCAACTAATGAAAAACTGCTTTTT. It is translated as CASSLTGATNEKLLF.

A word on this clonotype: This clone may be a read error of a much larger clone one base away. The J gene is TRBJ2-1, the V gene TRBV6-5; D is uncertain. Germline lookup yields CDR1 MNHEY and CDR2 SVGAGI. There are 11 residues in the CDR3. The CDR3 region is CASRLYNEQCF. CDR3 DNA sequence: TGTGCCAGCCGGCTCTACAACGAGCAGTGCTTC.